The sequence of this T cell receptor (beta chain) was determined in a study of Tregs in tolerant kidney transplant recipients. Study conclusions and caveats: For some patients, primers changed over time, blocking nucleotide-level comparison. Biological reproducibility was not directly addressed in this study.

Generated by immunoSEQ multiplex PCR, the TCRdb table keeps only in-frame clones and is missing some. The sample contains 55,000 to 75,000 clones, 70% to 90% of which appear only once. Recipients received nonmyeloablative bone marrow transplants from related graft donors, with transient mixed chimerism. Unstimulated regulatory T cells (CD4+CD25+CD127-), CD4+CD25- non-regulatory cells, CD4 and CD8 cells were FACS-sorted from thawed PBMCs. This clone showed up just once. What it recognizes is unknown. The germline V gene has CDR1 SGHNT and CDR2 YYREEE (reference sequence). The CDR3 sequence is 16 residues long. With 4 bases removed from V and 5 bases from J, the gap between germline ends came to 21 bases.

J is TRBJ1-1 and V is TRBV5-4; D is uncertain. The TCR originated in a human patient who received a combined kidney and bone marrow transplant. These T cells may partly come from the graft donor. The sequencing used CD4+ T cells from blood (PBMCs), collected 6 months after the transplant. This CDR3 is CASSLPGWRVNTEAFF. As DNA, the CDR3 is TGTGCCAGCAGCCTCCCCGGTTGGAGGGTAAATACTGAAGCTTTCTTT.